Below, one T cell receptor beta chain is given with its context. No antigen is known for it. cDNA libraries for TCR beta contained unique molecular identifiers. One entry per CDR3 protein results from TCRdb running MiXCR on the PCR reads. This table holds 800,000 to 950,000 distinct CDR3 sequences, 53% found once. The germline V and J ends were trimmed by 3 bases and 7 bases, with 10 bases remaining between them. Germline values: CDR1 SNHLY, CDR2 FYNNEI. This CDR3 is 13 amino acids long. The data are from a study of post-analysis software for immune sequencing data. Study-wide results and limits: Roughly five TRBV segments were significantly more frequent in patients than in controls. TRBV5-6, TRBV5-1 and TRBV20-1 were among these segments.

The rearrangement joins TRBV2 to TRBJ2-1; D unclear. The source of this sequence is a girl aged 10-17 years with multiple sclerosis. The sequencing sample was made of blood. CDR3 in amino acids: CASSEELRNEQFF. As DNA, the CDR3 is TGTGCCAGCAGTGAGGAACTGCGTAATGAGCAGTTCTTC. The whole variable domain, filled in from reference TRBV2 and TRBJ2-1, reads EPEVTQTPSHQVTQMGQEVILRCVPISNHLYFYWYRQILGQKVEFLVSFYNNEISEKSEIFDDQFSVERPDGSNFTLKIRSTKLEDSAMYFCASSEELRNEQFFGPGTRLTVL.